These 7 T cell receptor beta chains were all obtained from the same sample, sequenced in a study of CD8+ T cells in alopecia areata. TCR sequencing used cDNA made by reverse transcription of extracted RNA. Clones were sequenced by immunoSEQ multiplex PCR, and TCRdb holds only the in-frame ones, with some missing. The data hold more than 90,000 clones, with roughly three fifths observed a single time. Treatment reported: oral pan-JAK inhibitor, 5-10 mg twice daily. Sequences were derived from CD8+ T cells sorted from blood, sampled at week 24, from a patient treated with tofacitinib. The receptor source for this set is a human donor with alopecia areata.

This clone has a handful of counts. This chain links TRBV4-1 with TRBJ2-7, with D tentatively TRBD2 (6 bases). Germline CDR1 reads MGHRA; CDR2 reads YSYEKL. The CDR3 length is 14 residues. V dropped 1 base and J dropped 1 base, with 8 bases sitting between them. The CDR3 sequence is CASSQGDLSYEQYF. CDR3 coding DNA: TGCGCCAGCAGCCAAGGGGACTTGTCCTACGAGCAGTACTTC.

CDR3 residues: CASSQSDRAYSNYGYTF. The CDR3 DNA follows: TGTGCCAGTAGCCAATCGGACAGGGCGTACTCGAACTATGGCTACACCTTC. This chain links TRBV19 with TRBJ1-2; 8 positions agree with TRBD1. Trimming at V came to 6 bases and at J to 2 bases, leaving 14 bases not matched to a gene. The CDR3 runs to 17 residues. The germline gives CDR1 LNHDA, CDR2 SQIVND (reference sequence). The variable domain in full, with the rest retrieved from reference TRBV19 and TRBJ1-2, is DGGITQSPKYLFRKEGQNVTLSCEQNLNHDAMYWYRQDPGQGLRLIYYSQIVNDFQKGDIAEGYSVSREKKESFPLTVTSAQKNPTAFYLCASSQSDRAYSNYGYTFGSGTRLTVV.

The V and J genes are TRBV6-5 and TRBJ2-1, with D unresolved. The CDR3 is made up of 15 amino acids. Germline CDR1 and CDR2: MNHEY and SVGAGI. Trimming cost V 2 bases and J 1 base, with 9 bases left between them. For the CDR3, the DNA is TGTGCCAGCAGTTACGATGGTTCTTCCTACAATGAGCAGTTCTTC. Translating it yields CASSYDGSSYNEQFF.

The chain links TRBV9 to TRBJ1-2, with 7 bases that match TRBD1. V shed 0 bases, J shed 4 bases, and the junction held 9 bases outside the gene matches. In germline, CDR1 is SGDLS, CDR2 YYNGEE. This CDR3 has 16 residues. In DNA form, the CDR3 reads TGTGCCAGCAGCGTAGGAGGGGGCAGGGGGACCTATGGCTACACCTTC. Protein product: CASSVGGGRGTYGYTF.

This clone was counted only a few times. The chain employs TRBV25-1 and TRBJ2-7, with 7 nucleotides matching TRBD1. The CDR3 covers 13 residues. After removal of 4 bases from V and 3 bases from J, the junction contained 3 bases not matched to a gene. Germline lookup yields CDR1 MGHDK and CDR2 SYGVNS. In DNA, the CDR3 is TGTGCCAGCAGTGGACAGGGAATCTACGAGCAGTACTTC. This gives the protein CASSGQGIYEQYF.

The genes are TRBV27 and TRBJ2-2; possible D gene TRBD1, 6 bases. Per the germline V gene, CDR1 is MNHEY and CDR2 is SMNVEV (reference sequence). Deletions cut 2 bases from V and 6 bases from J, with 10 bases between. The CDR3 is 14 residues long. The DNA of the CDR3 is TGTGCCAGCAGTTTAGGGACAAACCCCGGGGAGCTGTTTTTT. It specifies CASSLGTNPGELFF.

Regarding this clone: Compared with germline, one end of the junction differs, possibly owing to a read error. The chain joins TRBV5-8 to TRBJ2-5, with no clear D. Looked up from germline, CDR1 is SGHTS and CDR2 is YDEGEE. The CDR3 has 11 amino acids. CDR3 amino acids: CASSLGGEGHF. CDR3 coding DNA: TGTGCCAGCAGCTTGGGTGGTGAAGGGCACTTC. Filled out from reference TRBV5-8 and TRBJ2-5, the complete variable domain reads EAGVTQSPTHLIKTRGQQATLRCSPISGHTSVYWYQQALGLGLQFLLWYDEGEERNRGNFPPRFSGRQFPNYSSELNVNALELEDSALYLCASSLGGEGHFGPGTRLLVL.